The entry that follows covers one T cell receptor beta chain sequence. As yet, its antigen is unknown. V dropped 1 base and J dropped 4 bases, with 13 bases sitting between them. This CDR3 has 15 amino acids. Each CDR3 protein gets one entry after TCRdb re-called the RACE reads with MiXCR. Of about 290,000 distinct CDR3 sequences in the sample, approximately 7.5% are singletons; the top ten hold 0.9% to 1.5%. The data stem from a study of human T cells and chemical hapten exposure. Study as a whole: Patch tests applied 0.01% DPC to the upper back and were scored after 6 days. Diagnoses of alopecia areata, totalis or universalis occurred in mostly female patients.

Overall study findings and caveats: Those TCRs sitting above 1 in 1000 frequency stayed the same with DPC sensitization.

Documented time point: pre-sensitization, week 0. The treatment is: therapeutic diphenylcyclopropenone sensitization with weekly scalp DPC. J is TRBJ1-2 and V is TRBV12-3 or TRBV12-4; D ambiguous. The material was whole blood, obtained in connection with sensitization to the hapten diphenylcyclopropenone (DPC). This TCR was recovered from a man younger than 30 with alopecia areata. Some clones in this sample may be carry-over from other donors' samples. DNA for the CDR3: TGTGCCAGCAGTTTAGTAACCGAGAGGTTCTATGGCTACACCTTC. Amino acid sequence: CASSLVTERFYGYTF.